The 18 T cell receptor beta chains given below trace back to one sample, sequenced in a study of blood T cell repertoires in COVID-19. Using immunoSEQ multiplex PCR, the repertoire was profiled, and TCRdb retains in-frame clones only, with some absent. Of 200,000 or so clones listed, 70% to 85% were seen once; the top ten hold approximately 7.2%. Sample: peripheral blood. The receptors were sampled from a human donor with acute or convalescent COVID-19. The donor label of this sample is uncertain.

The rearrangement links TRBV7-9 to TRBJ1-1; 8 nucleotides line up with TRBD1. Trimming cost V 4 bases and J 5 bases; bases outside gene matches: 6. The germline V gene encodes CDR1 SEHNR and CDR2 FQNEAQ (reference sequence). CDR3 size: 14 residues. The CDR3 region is CASSSDGQGTEAFF. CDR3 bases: TGTGCCAGCAGCTCGGACGGACAGGGAACTGAAGCTTTCTTT. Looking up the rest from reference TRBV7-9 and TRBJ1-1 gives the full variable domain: DTGVSQNPRHKITKRGQNVTFRCDPISEHNRLYWYRQTLGQGPEFLTYFQNEAQLEKSRLLSDRFSAERPKGSFSTLEIQRTEQGDSAMYLCASSSDGQGTEAFFGQGTRLTVV.

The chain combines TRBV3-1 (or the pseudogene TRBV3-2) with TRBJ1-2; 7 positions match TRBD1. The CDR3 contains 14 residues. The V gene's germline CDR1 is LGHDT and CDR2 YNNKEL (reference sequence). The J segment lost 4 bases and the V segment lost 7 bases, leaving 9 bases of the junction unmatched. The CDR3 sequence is CASNRQGSAYGYTF. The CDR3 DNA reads TGTGCCAGCAACAGACAGGGCTCGGCCTATGGCTACACCTTC.

CDR3 DNA: TGTGCCAGTAGTATAGATCTGGGACAACAGTACTTC. It specifies CASSIDLGQQYF. This chain links TRBV19 with TRBJ2-7; D is perhaps TRBD1 (6 bases). Germline CDR1 reads LNHDA; CDR2 reads SQIVND (reference sequence). This CDR3 contains 12 residues. Trimming took 0 bases from V and 10 from J, leaving 10 bases between them.

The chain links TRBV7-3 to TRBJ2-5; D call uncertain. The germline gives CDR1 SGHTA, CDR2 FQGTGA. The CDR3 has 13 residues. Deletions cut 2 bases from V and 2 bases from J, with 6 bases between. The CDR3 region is CASSLSEQETQYF. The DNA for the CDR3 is TGTGCCAGCAGCTTATCGGAGCAAGAGACCCAGTACTTC.

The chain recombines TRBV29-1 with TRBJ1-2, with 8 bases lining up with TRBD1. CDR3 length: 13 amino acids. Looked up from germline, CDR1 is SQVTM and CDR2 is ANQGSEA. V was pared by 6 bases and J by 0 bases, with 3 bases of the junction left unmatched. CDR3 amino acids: CSVGQGSNYGYTF. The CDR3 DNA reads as TGCAGCGTCGGACAGGGTTCTAACTATGGCTACACCTTC.

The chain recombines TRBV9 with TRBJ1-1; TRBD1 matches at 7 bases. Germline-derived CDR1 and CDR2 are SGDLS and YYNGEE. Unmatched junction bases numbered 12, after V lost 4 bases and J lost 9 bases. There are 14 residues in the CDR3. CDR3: CASSMTYTGVQAFF. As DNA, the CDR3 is TGTGCCAGCAGCATGACCTATACAGGGGTGCAAGCTTTCTTT.

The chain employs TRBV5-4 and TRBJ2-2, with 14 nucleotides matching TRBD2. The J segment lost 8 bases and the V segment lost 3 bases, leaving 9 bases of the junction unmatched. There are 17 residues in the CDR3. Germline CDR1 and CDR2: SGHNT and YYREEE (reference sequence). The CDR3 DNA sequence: TGTGCCAGCAGCTCGGGAGGACTAGCGGGAGGAAGTGGGGAGCTGTTTTTT. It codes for CASSSGGLAGGSGELFF.

CDR3 sequence (DNA): TGTGCCAGCAGCTTAACGGGAGGGCCTTACAATGAGCAGTTCTTC. It encodes CASSLTGGPYNEQFF. This rearrangement joins TRBV7-2 to TRBJ2-1; TRBD2 matches at 8 bases. The CDR3 totals 15 residues. Germline V gives CDR1 SGHTA, CDR2 FQGNSA. V trimming: 2 bases; J trimming: 4 bases; junction bases outside the gene matches: 4.

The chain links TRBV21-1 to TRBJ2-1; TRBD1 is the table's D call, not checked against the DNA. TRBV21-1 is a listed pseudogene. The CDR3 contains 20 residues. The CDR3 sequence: CASSDRRGCGDSGSPPEQFF. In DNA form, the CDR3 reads TGTGCCAGCAGTGACCGACGGGGGTGTGGGGACAGTGGGTCCCCTCCCGAGCAGTTCTTC.

In nucleotides, the CDR3 is TGCGCCAGCAGCGTCACGACAGGGGGCGATTCACCCCTCCACTTT. It yields the protein CASSVTTGGDSPLHF. This chain uses TRBV5-1 with TRBJ1-6, with TRBD1 matching over 10 bases. The germline CDR1 and CDR2 sequences are SGHRS and YFSETQ. This CDR3 contains 15 residues. After removal of 4 bases from V and 8 bases from J, the junction contained 6 bases not matched to a gene. Combining the CDR3 with reference TRBV5-1 and TRBJ1-6 gives the whole variable domain KAGVTQTPRYLIKTRGQQVTLSCSPISGHRSVSWYQQTPGQGLQFLFEYFSETQRNKGNFPGRFSGRQFSNSRSEMNVSTLELGDSALYLCASSVTTGGDSPLHFGNGTRLTVT.

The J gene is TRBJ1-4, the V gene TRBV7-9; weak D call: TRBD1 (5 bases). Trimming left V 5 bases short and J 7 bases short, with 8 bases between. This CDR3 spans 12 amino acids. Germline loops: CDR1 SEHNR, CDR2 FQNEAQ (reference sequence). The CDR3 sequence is CASSPQGEKLFF. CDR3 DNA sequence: TGTGCCAGCAGCCCCCAGGGTGAAAAACTGTTTTTT. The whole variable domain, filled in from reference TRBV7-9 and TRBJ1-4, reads DTGVSQNPRHKITKRGQNVTFRCDPISEHNRLYWYRQTLGQGPEFLTYFQNEAQLEKSRLLSDRFSAERPKGSFSTLEIQRTEQGDSAMYLCASSPQGEKLFFGSGTQLSVL.

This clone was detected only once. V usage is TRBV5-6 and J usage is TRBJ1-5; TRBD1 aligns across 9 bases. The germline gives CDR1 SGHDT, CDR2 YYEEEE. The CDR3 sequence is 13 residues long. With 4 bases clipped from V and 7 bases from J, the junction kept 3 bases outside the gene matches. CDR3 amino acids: CASSRDREQPQHF. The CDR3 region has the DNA TGTGCCAGCAGCCGGGACAGGGAACAGCCCCAGCATTTT. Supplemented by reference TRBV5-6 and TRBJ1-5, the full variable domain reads DAGVTQSPTHLIKTRGQQVTLRCSPKSGHDTVSWYQQALGQGPQFIFQYYEEEERQRGNFPDRFSGHQFPNYSSELNVNALLLGDSALYLCASSRDREQPQHFGDGTRLSIL.

The CDR3 sequence: CASLLDRTSYEQYF. CDR3 bases: TGTGCCAGTCTGTTGGACAGGACGTCCTACGAGCAGTACTTC. This rearrangement joins TRBV2 to TRBJ2-7; 7 nucleotides align to TRBD1. Losses at the gene ends were 9 bases for V and 1 base for J; bases not matched to a gene: 9. CDR3 length: 14 amino acids. The germline CDR1 and CDR2 sequences are SNHLY and FYNNEI.

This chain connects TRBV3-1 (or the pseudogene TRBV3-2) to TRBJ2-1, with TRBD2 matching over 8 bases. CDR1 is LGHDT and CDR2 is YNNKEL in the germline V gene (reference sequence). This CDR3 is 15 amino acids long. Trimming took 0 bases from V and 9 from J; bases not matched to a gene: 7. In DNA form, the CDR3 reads TGTGCCAGCAGCCAAGATCCCAGCGGGAGATTTGAGCAGTTCTTC. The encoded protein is CASSQDPSGRFEQFF.

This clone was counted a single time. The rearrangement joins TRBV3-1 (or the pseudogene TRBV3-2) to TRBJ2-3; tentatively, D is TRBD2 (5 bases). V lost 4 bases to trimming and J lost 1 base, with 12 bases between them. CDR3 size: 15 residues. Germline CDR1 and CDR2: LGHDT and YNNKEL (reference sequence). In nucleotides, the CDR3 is TGTGCCAGCAGCCTATTGGGCGGGCGCACAGATACGCAGTATTTT. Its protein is CASSLLGGRTDTQYF.

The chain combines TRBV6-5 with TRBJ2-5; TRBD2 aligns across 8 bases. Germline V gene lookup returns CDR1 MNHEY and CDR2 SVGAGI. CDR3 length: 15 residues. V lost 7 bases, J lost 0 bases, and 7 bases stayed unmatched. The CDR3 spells CASTRGGGHQETQYF. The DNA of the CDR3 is TGTGCCAGCACCCGAGGCGGGGGGCACCAAGAGACCCAGTACTTC.

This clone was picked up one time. CDR3 sequence: CASSPPRTRGYNEQFF. Written as DNA, the CDR3 is TGTGCCAGCAGCCCTCCTCGGACCAGGGGCTACAATGAGCAGTTCTTC. J is TRBJ2-1 and V is TRBV5-6; perhaps TRBD1 as D (6 bases). The germline gives CDR1 SGHDT, CDR2 YYEEEE. The CDR3 is 16 amino acids. V shed 4 bases and J shed 3 bases, with 17 bases lying between them.

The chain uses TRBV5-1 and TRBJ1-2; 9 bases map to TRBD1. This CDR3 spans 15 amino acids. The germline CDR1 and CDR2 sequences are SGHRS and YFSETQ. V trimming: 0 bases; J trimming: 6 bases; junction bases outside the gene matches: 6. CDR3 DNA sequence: TGCGCCAGCAGCTTGGGGACAGGGGTGGTGGATGGCTACACCTTC. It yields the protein CASSLGTGVVDGYTF.